This is a list of T cell receptor beta chains from one sample in a study of T cells in Graves' hyperthyroidism and ophthalmopathy. TCRdb ran MiXCR on the multiplex PCR reads and lists one entry per CDR3 protein. Altogether 500,000 to 750,000 distinct CDR3 sequences are present, around 14% being singletons, with the ten largest covering about 7%. The sample comprised blood. Every receptor here comes from a woman in her thirties with Graves' hyperthyroidism. Each CDR3 is given with its conserved first and last residue. The order of the fields is V gene, clone size, J gene, D gene, CDR3 DNA, CDR3 protein. The D gene is left open where the match is weak. Not every row has a clone size; where given, it reads once, few, many or a size class.

V: TRBV14; size: NA; J: TRBJ2-6; D: NA; DNA: TGTGCCAGCAGCCAAGACAGGGTTAACGTCCTGACTTTC; CDR3: CASSQDRVNVLTF
V: TRBV5-1; size: many; J: TRBJ2-1; D: TRBD2; DNA: TGCGCCAGCAGCCCGGGACTAGCGGGAGAGAGTGAGCAGTTCTTC; CDR3: CASSPGLAGESEQFF
V: TRBV4-3; size: few; J: TRBJ1-1; D: NA; DNA: TGCGCCAGCAGCCAAGATCCCCTCTCAGGCGGAACTGAAGCTTTCTTT; CDR3: CASSQDPLSGGTEAFF
V: TRBV7-9; size: few; J: TRBJ2-1; D: TRBD1; DNA: TGTGCCAGTAGTTCGGGACAGGGGGAGTGGAATGAGCAGTTCTTC; CDR3: CASSSGQGEWNEQFF
V: TRBV12-3/TRBV12-4; size: many; J: TRBJ1-1; D: TRBD1; DNA: TGTGCCAGCAGCCCCGAAATTACAGGGGGCGGCACTGAAGCTTTCTTT; CDR3: CASSPEITGGGTEAFF
V: TRBV27; size: many; J: TRBJ2-1; D: TRBD2; DNA: TGTGCCAGCAGGCTAGCGGGAGGGAAGTTGAATGAGCAGTTCTTC; CDR3: CASRLAGGKLNEQFF
V: TRBV3-2; size: many; J: TRBJ2-1; D: NA; DNA: TGTGCCAGCAGCCAAGAATTCGGGGACAGCTACAATGAGCAGTTCTTC; CDR3: CASSQEFGDSYNEQFF
V: TRBV6-1; size: NA; J: TRBJ2-2; D: NA; DNA: TGTGCCAGCAGCCCAACAGGAATCGCGAACACCGGGGAGCTGTTTTTT; CDR3: CASSPTGIANTGELFF
V: TRBV5-1; size: NA; J: TRBJ1-4; D: NA; DNA: TGCGCCAGCAGCTTGGCGGGACACGGAAATGAAAAACTGTTTTTT; CDR3: CASSLAGHGNEKLFF
V: TRBV20-1; size: many; J: TRBJ2-3; D: NA; DNA: TGCAGTGCGCCCCCACCAGGTTTGGATACGCAGTATTTT; CDR3: CSAPPPGLDTQYF
V: TRBV20-1; size: many; J: TRBJ2-3; D: TRBD2; DNA: TGCAGTGCTAGAGATAGGAGACTAGCGGGACCCACAGATACGCAGTATTTT; CDR3: CSARDRRLAGPTDTQYF
V: TRBV3-1; size: many; J: TRBJ1-1; D: NA; DNA: TGTGCCAGCAGCCAAGGTACGGGGGCGACTGCTGAAGCTTTCTTT; CDR3: CASSQGTGATAEAFF
V: TRBV6-1; size: NA; J: TRBJ2-5; D: NA; DNA: TGTGCCAGCAGCTCCCCGGTCCCTCCAGAGACCCAGTACTTC; CDR3: CASSSPVPPETQYF
V: TRBV2; size: many; J: TRBJ2-7; D: NA; DNA: TGTGCCAGCGGTACGGACAGCTCCTACGAGCAGTACTTC; CDR3: CASGTDSSYEQYF
V: TRBV28; size: many; J: TRBJ1-5; D: NA; DNA: TGTGCCAGCAGCCTCGTGGACATTAGCAATCAGCCCCAGCATTTT; CDR3: CASSLVDISNQPQHF
V: TRBV3-1; size: NA; J: TRBJ2-6; D: TRBD2; DNA: TGTGCCAGCAGCCATTCGGGGGGGACTGGGGCCAACGTCCTGACTTTC; CDR3: CASSHSGGTGANVLTF
V: TRBV29-1; size: NA; J: TRBJ2-7; D: NA; DNA: TGCAGCGTTGGGGGGCAAGAGCAGTACTTC; CDR3: CSVGGQEQYF
V: TRBV12-3/TRBV12-4; size: few; J: TRBJ1-2; D: NA; DNA: TGTGCCAGCAGTTTAGGGTGGCAGGGAAGGACCTATGGCTACACCTTC; CDR3: CASSLGWQGRTYGYTF
V: TRBV15; size: many; J: TRBJ2-3; D: NA; DNA: TGTGCCACCAGAATCGACCTCTCGGGCACAGATACGCAGTATTTT; CDR3: CATRIDLSGTDTQYF
V: TRBV7-3; size: many; J: TRBJ1-1; D: TRBD1; DNA: TGTGCCAGCAGCCCGACAGGGGTGGGAACTGAAGCTTTCTTT; CDR3: CASSPTGVGTEAFF
V: TRBV7-9; size: many; J: TRBJ2-7; D: TRBD2; DNA: TGTGCCAGCAGCTTTACTAGCGGGGGCCCCTACGAGCAGTACTTC; CDR3: CASSFTSGGPYEQYF
V: TRBV12-3/TRBV12-4; size: many; J: TRBJ2-7; D: TRBD2; DNA: TGTGCCAGCAGTTTTTTCTTAGCGGGAGAATCCTACGAGCAGTACTTC; CDR3: CASSFFLAGESYEQYF
V: TRBV28; size: many; J: TRBJ2-7; D: NA; DNA: TGTGCCAGCAGACAAGCCTACGAGCAGTACTTC; CDR3: CASRQAYEQYF
V: TRBV3-1; size: few; J: TRBJ2-1; D: TRBD1; DNA: TGTGCCAGCAACCAGGACTCGAGAGGGACAGTCCAGTTCTTC; CDR3: CASNQDSRGTVQFF